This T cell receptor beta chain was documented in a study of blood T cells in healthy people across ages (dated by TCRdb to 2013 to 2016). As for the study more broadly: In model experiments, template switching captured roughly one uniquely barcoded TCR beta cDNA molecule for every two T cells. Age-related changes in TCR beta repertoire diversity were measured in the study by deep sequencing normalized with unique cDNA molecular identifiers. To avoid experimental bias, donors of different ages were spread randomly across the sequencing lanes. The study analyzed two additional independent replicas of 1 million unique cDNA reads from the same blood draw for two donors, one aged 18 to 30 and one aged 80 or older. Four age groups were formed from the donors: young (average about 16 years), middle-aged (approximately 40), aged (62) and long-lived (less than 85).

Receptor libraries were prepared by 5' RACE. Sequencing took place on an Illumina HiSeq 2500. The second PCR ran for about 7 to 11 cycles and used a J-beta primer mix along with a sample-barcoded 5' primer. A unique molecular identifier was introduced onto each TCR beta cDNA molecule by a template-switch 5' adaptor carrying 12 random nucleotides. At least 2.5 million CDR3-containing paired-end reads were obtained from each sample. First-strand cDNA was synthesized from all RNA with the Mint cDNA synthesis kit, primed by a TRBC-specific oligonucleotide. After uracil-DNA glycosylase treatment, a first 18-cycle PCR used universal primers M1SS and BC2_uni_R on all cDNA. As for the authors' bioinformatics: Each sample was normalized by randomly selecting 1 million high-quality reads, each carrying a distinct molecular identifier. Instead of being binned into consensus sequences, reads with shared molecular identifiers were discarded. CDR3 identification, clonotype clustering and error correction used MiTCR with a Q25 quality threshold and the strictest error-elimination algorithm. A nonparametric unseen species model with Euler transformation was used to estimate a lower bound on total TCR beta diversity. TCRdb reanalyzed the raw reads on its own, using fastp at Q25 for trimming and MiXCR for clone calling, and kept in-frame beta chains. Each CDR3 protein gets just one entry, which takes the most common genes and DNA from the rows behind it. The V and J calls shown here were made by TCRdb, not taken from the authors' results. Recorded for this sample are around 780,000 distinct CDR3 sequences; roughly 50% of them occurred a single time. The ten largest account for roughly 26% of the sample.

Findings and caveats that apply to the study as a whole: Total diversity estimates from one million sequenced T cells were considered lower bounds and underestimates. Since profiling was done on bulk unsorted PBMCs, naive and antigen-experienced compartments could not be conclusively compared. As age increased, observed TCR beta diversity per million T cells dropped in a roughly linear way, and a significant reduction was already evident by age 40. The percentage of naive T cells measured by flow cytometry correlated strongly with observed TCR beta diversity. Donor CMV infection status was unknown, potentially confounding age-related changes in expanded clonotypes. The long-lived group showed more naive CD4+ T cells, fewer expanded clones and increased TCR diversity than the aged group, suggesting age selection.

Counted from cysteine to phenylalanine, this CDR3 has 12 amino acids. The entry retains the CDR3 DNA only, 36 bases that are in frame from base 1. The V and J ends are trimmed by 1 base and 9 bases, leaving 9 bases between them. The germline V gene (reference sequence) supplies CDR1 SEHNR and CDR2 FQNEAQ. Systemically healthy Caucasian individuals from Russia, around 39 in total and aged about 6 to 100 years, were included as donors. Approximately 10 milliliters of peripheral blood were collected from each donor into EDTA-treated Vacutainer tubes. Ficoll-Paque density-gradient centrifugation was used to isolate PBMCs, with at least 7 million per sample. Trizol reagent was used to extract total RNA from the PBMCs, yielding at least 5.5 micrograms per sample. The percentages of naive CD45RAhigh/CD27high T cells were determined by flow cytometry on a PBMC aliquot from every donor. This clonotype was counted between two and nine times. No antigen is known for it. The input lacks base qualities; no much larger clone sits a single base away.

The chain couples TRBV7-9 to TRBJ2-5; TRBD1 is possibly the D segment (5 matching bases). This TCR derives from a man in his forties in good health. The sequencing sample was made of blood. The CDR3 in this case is CASSLGREPQYF. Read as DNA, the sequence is TGTGCCAGCAGCTTAGGCAGGGAACCCCAGTACTTC.